This TCR beta chain stems from a study of Ad26.COV2.S vaccination and SARS-CoV-2 variants (dated by TCRdb to about 2021). About the full investigation: Donors in the vaccine arm were drawn from COV1001, a phase I-IIa trial of Ad26.COV2.S in healthy adults that was multicentre, randomized, double-blind and placebo-controlled. TCRbeta repertoire sequencing served as the tool for gauging how specific and how broad the SARS-CoV-2-reactive T cell receptors were following Ad26.COV2.S vaccination. Blinding of investigators to trial group allocation was maintained during experiments and outcome assessment. A total of approximately 30 samples were included in the TCR-sequenced set, comprising 19 Ad26.COV2.S vaccine recipients, 5 placebo recipients and 8 SARS-CoV-2 convalescent individuals. Ad26.COV2.S was administered intramuscularly at 5 x 10^10 or 1 x 10^11 viral particles, either as a single shot or as two shots given 56 days apart. Trial participants were randomized into five groups of five, in which low-dose or high-dose Ad26.COV2.S was given once or twice, or placebo was given on both occasions.

A word on this clone: Its binding antigen is unknown. No base-level quality is on record; no much larger clone is a single base apart.

Including the terminal cysteine and phenylalanine, the CDR3 comprises 15 residues. Kept here is only the CDR3 DNA, which spans 45 bases and is read in frame from base 1. V and J are truncated by 0 bases and 6 bases respectively, leaving an intervening sequence of 15 bases. CDR1 LGHNA and CDR2 YNFKEQ are derived from the germline V gene. The treatment or condition label corresponds to: over 15 received Ad26.COV2.S at low or high dose, single or two shots; about 5 received placebo; per-sample allocation not given. Repertoires of vaccine and placebo recipients were sequenced from samples collected on day 63 after the first injection. In Cohort 1b, 25 to 30 adults aged 18-55 years were enrolled at a single site in Boston, USA, between 29 July and 7 August 2020. Ad26.COV2.S was a replication-incompetent adenovirus type 26 vector that expressed a prefusion-stabilized SARS-CoV-2 spike protein derived from the original Wuhan strain.

TCRbeta CDR3 regions were sequenced with the immunoSEQ Assay. After extraction, genomic DNA underwent amplification by bias-controlled multiplex PCR, followed by high-throughput sequencing. In the paper's pipeline: Collapsing and filtering of sequences were performed to quantify the absolute abundance of each unique TCRbeta CDR3 region. T cell fraction was estimated by normalization of TCRbeta template counts to usable DNA, with usable DNA being measured through amplification of reference genes present in all nucleated cells. Repertoire TCRs were annotated as SARS-CoV-2-specific by exact matching of V gene, CDR3 amino acid sequence and J gene to a known reactive TCR set. MIRA supplied the reference SARS-CoV-2 TCR set, which was filtered for enrichment in COVID-19-positive ImmuneCODE repertoires so that public or cross-reactive TCRs were removed. Drawing on the MIRA antigens, annotated TCRs were analysed further at the level of specific ORF or position within ORF. Depth was the summed frequency of annotated unique rearrangements, while breadth was defined as annotated unique rearrangements over total unique productive rearrangements. TCR breadth was compared between groups using two-sided Wilcoxon rank-sum tests. Drawn from immuneACCESS, this table holds only the in-frame rearrangements with V and J called that TCRdb kept. Clones are partly lost; checked studies trace under half to an unresolved V gene and leave the rest unexplained. The DNA was the basis for D and trimming; V, J and clone size are from that table. Present in this sample are roughly 350,000 clones, about nine tenths of which were seen just once. The ten biggest clones cover around 5.8% of the sample.

The full study reports these points: The authors noted that the TCR breadth and depth analyses may have underestimated total T cell responses. Vaccine and placebo recipients had similar non-spike TCR breadth, a finding consistent with the vaccine containing only spike. Compared with placebo recipients, Ad26.COV2.S recipients showed higher spike-specific TCR breadth (P = 0.0014). After vaccination, substantial breadth of spike-specific CD8+ and CD4+ T cell responses was reported. The study was not powered to compare responses between vaccine doses or regimens.

The chain uses TRBV4-2 and TRBJ2-7; no confident D gene assignment can be made. The sequence was obtained from a person between 18 and 59 years old who received the Ad26.COV2.S COVID-19 vaccine or a placebo. This specimen consisted of peripheral blood, obtained in a trial of Ad26.COV2.S vaccine versus placebo. Here is the DNA: TGTGCCAGCAGCCAAGAAAGGGTAGGGTTCTCCGAGCAGTACTTC. Its protein product is CASSQERVGFSEQYF.